A selection of T cell receptor beta chains follows, all from one sample in a study of T-cell memory formation after mild COVID-19. TCRdb re-called the 5' RACE reads through MiXCR, storing one row per CDR3 protein. This table holds 200,000 to 300,000 distinct CDR3 sequences, around 17% found once. The source material was PBMCs or a T cell subset sorted from them (not recorded which). These TCRs come from a man younger than 30 who had mild COVID-19 (a few samples of this study predate the infection). Cell type and time point are not known. The conserved cysteine and the conserved F or W are not part of the CDR3 here. The order of the fields is J gene, V gene, CDR3 protein.

>TRBJ2-4|TRBV7-8
ASSRQGRAKNIQY
>TRBJ1-5|TRBV7-9
ASSPEWTGSNQPQH
>TRBJ2-3|TRBV20-1
SANGPREVTDTQY
>TRBJ2-1|TRBV15
ATSRDRGPYNEQF
>TRBJ1-1|TRBV12-3/TRBV12-4
ASSRAPGNTEAF
>TRBJ1-2|TRBV7-2
ASSFGQGQGYT
>TRBJ1-4|TRBV7-6
ASRSTGRLDEKLF
>TRBJ1-1|TRBV14
ASSQGGGTVNTEAF
>TRBJ2-5|TRBV30
AWRDGGRGGPLKETQY
>TRBJ2-7|TRBV5-4
ASSLDRGGDEQY
>TRBJ2-4|TRBV7-2
ASRGGTKNIQY